A single sample is the source of the 24 T cell receptor beta chains below, sequenced in a study of blood T cell repertoires in COVID-19. The method was immunoSEQ multiplex PCR; TCRdb's version includes in-frame clones alone and lacks a portion of them. The sample includes about 69,000 clones, approximately 83% of them seen just once. Sequenced input: peripheral blood. Receptor source: an elderly man with acute or convalescent COVID-19.

The chain combines TRBV9 with TRBJ1-2, with D possibly being TRBD1 (5 bases). Trimming shortened V by 7 bases and J by 6 bases, and 13 bases separated the two germline ends. This CDR3 region has 12 residues. The germline gives CDR1 SGDLS, CDR2 YYNGEE. The CDR3 loop reads CASHQGSHGYTF. The CDR3 region has the DNA TGTGCCAGCCACCAGGGTAGCCATGGCTACACCTTC.

This rearrangement joins TRBV2 to TRBJ2-7; D not certain. V lost 8 bases, J lost 0 bases, and 11 bases lay in between. The CDR3 is 13 residues long. Germline assignment: CDR1 SNHLY and CDR2 FYNNEI. The CDR3 loop is CASHQVSSYEQYF. As DNA, the CDR3 is TGTGCCAGCCATCAGGTTAGCTCCTACGAGCAGTACTTC.

V is TRBV27 and J is TRBJ2-3, with 8 bases fitting TRBD2. This CDR3 region has 16 residues. V was pared by 5 bases and J by 5 bases, with 12 bases of the junction left unmatched. CDR1 is MNHEY and CDR2 is SMNVEV in the germline V gene (reference sequence). In DNA, the CDR3 is TGTGCCAGCAGTCCACTCCGGGGGACTAGAATAGATACGCAGTATTTT. Residues: CASSPLRGTRIDTQYF.

This rearrangement joins TRBV20-1 to TRBJ2-3; 8 nucleotides agree with TRBD2. The trim removed 3 bases at V and 2 bases at J, leaving 7 bases unmatched. This CDR3 has 15 residues. CDR1 is DFQATT and CDR2 is SNEGSKA in the germline V gene (reference sequence). The DNA of the CDR3 is TGCAGTGCTAGTACGCTAGCGGGCCTCACAGATACGCAGTATTTT. Residues: CSASTLAGLTDTQYF.

This sequence joins TRBV6-5 and TRBJ1-1; 7 bases agree with TRBD1. CDR3 length: 15 amino acids. Germline V gene sequence: CDR1 MNHEY, CDR2 SVGAGI. V was clipped by 6 bases and J by 1 base; unmatched bases: 8. The CDR3 loop reads CASRHQGVGNTEAFF. CDR3 in DNA: TGTGCCAGCAGGCACCAGGGGGTAGGGAACACTGAAGCTTTCTTT.

J is TRBJ1-1 and V is TRBV2; 7 positions match TRBD1. This CDR3 comprises 14 residues. The junction had 7 bases not matched to a gene; V was cut back by 4 bases and J by 5 bases. Germline V gene data show CDR1 as SNHLY and CDR2 as FYNNEI. The CDR3 spells CASSVEGARTEAFF. The CDR3 DNA is TGTGCCAGCAGTGTTGAGGGGGCGCGAACTGAAGCTTTCTTT.

The V call is TRBV19, the J call TRBJ2-6; D might be TRBD1 (6 bases). V was cut by 1 base and J by 0 bases, with 16 bases left in between. Germline CDR1 LNHDA, CDR2 SQIVND (reference sequence). The CDR3 runs 19 residues. The CDR3 sequence is CASSIVGDRLNSGANVLTF. Here the CDR3 DNA reads TGTGCCAGTAGTATAGTAGGTGACAGGCTCAACTCTGGGGCCAACGTCCTGACTTTC.

This clone was seen only once. The rearrangement uses TRBV5-1 and TRBJ2-7; the match to TRBD2 covers 13 bases. The V gene end was trimmed by 0 bases and the J gene end by 6 bases; junction bases not matched to a gene: 0. Germline CDR1 reads SGHRS; CDR2 reads YFSETQ. The CDR3 is made up of 14 amino acids. CDR3 in amino acids: CASSLGLAGGEQYF. The CDR3 DNA sequence: TGCGCCAGCAGCTTGGGACTAGCGGGAGGCGAGCAGTACTTC.

The chain joins TRBV3-1 (or the pseudogene TRBV3-2) to TRBJ2-7, with TRBD2 identical over 11 bases. V gave up 4 bases and J gave up 5 bases; unmatched junction bases: 13. This CDR3 spans 17 amino acids. Germline CDR1 is LGHDT and CDR2 is YNNKEL (reference sequence). The CDR3 region has the DNA TGTGCCAGCAGCCCAGAAAGACGTAGCGGGAGGGCCAACGAGCAGTACTTC. This encodes CASSPERRSGRANEQYF.

The chain is built from TRBV5-1 and TRBJ1-1; 8 bases agree with TRBD1. Unmatched junction bases numbered 1, after V lost 3 bases and J lost 0 bases. The CDR3 extends over 14 amino acids. CDR1 is SGHRS and CDR2 is YFSETQ in the germline V gene. In DNA form, the CDR3 reads TGCGCCAGCAGCTGGACAGGGATGAACACTGAAGCTTTCTTT. Protein: CASSWTGMNTEAFF.

The CDR3, as DNA: TGTGCCAGCAGTTCCCGGGTAGGGAACACTGAAGCTTTCTTT. This gives the protein CASSSRVGNTEAFF. The chain couples TRBV27 to TRBJ1-1, with D uncertain. The CDR3 sequence is 14 residues long. CDR1 MNHEY and CDR2 SMNVEV come from the germline V gene (reference sequence). Trimming stripped 4 bases from V and 1 base from J, with 10 bases between.

Here the CDR3 DNA reads TGTGCCAGCAGTGATTCGAGCGGCTATGGCTACACCTTC. Translated, it gives CASSDSSGYGYTF. The chain couples TRBV7-9 to TRBJ1-2; D uncertain. V was clipped by 6 bases and J by 4 bases, with 12 bases between them. The length of the CDR3 is 13 residues. Germline loops: CDR1 SEHNR, CDR2 FQNEAQ (reference sequence).

This clone turned up a few times. The V and J genes are TRBV3-1 (or the pseudogene TRBV3-2) and TRBJ1-4; D is possibly TRBD1 (5 bases). The CDR3 contains 15 residues. Germline V gene lookup returns CDR1 LGHDT and CDR2 YNNKEL (reference sequence). V lost 2 bases to trimming and J lost 4 bases, with 11 bases between them. The CDR3 reads CASSQSRGFNEKLFF. In nucleotides, the CDR3 is TGTGCCAGCAGCCAATCAAGGGGCTTTAATGAAAAACTGTTTTTT.

The rearrangement links TRBV5-6 to TRBJ2-7, with D maybe TRBD1 (6 bases). Germline V lookup: CDR1 SGHDT, CDR2 YYEEEE. This CDR3 has 16 residues. V dropped 2 bases and J dropped 2 bases, with 17 bases sitting between them. The CDR3, as DNA: TGTGCCAGCAGCTTAAACAGGGCACAATCCACCTACGAGCAGTACTTC. Translating gives CASSLNRAQSTYEQYF.

The rearrangement uses TRBV19 and TRBJ1-1, with unresolved D. CDR3 length equals 14 residues. CDR1 LNHDA and CDR2 SQIVND come from the germline V gene (reference sequence). With 3 bases removed from V and 1 base from J, the gap between germline ends came to 9 bases. This CDR3 reads CASSITGTNTEAFF. In DNA, the CDR3 is TGTGCCAGTAGTATTACGGGAACGAACACTGAAGCTTTCTTT. Complete variable domain (other parts from reference TRBV19 and TRBJ1-1): DGGITQSPKYLFRKEGQNVTLSCEQNLNHDAMYWYRQDPGQGLRLIYYSQIVNDFQKGDIAEGYSVSREKKESFPLTVTSAQKNPTAFYLCASSITGTNTEAFFGQGTRLTVV.

The chain employs TRBV7-2 and TRBJ2-7, with 7 positions matching TRBD2. CDR3 size: 13 residues. V trimming: 6 bases; J trimming: 4 bases; junction bases outside the gene matches: 6. From germline, CDR1 is SGHTA and CDR2 FQGNSA. The CDR3 coding sequence is TGTGCCAGCAGACCGCCAGCGGGGTACGAGCAGTACTTC. This sequence encodes CASRPPAGYEQYF.

The sample holds a few counts of this clone. The rearrangement uses TRBV14 and TRBJ2-3; D gene unclear. Germline values: CDR1 SGHDN, CDR2 FVKESK. The CDR3 consists of 11 residues. V shed 5 bases and J shed 2 bases, with 2 bases lying between them. CDR3 region: CASSYTDTQYF. The CDR3 DNA follows: TGTGCCAGCAGCTACACAGATACGCAGTATTTT.

The rearrangement links TRBV5-1 to TRBJ2-3, with D possibly TRBD1 on 6 matching bases. With 2 bases removed from V and 3 bases from J, the gap between germline ends came to 13 bases. CDR1 is SGHRS and CDR2 is YFSETQ in the germline V gene. The CDR3 spans 15 residues. CDR3 sequence (DNA): TGCGCCAGCAGCTTAGGCGCAGGGGTGACAGATACGCAGTATTTT. This sequence encodes CASSLGAGVTDTQYF.

CDR3 DNA sequence: TGCGCCAGCAGCTTGGTCGGGGAAAGCACAGATACGCAGTATTTT. Protein: CASSLVGESTDTQYF. The rearrangement links TRBV5-1 to TRBJ2-3; D might be TRBD2 (5 bases). Per germline, CDR1 SGHRS and CDR2 YFSETQ. V was shortened by 0 bases and J by 0 bases, with 8 bases between the two germline ends. This CDR3 is 15 amino acids long.

The chain links TRBV7-2 to TRBJ2-7; 9 bases are shared with TRBD1. V was clipped by 4 bases and J by 2 bases; unmatched bases: 6. CDR3 size: 15 residues. Germline V gene sequence: CDR1 SGHTA, CDR2 FQGNSA. The CDR3 loop is CASSSWTGAAYEQYF. As DNA, the CDR3 is TGTGCCAGCAGCTCATGGACAGGGGCCGCCTACGAGCAGTACTTC.

In its sample, this clone was seen a few times. V usage is TRBV19 and J usage is TRBJ2-6; D call uncertain. V lost 3 bases and J lost 3, with 6 bases in between. Per germline, CDR1 LNHDA and CDR2 SQIVND (reference sequence). The CDR3 spans 14 residues. The CDR3 protein is CASSIPYGANVLTF. DNA of the CDR3: TGTGCCAGTAGTATCCCCTATGGGGCCAACGTCCTGACTTTC.

V and J are TRBV27 and TRBJ2-5, with TRBD1 matching over 7 bases. V lost 3 bases and J lost 5; bases outside the gene matches: 6. This CDR3 comprises 14 residues. Germline V gives CDR1 MNHEY, CDR2 SMNVEV (reference sequence). The CDR3 loop reads CASSLKTGFETQYF. CDR3 coding DNA: TGTGCCAGCAGTTTGAAGACAGGGTTCGAGACCCAGTACTTC.

The rearrangement joins TRBV2 to TRBJ1-5; D remains ambiguous. This CDR3 has 13 amino acids. Germline CDR1 and CDR2: SNHLY and FYNNEI. Deletions cut 5 bases from V and 4 bases from J, with 9 bases between. The CDR3 protein is CASSRDINQPQHF. CDR3 in DNA: TGTGCCAGCAGTCGAGACATAAATCAGCCCCAGCATTTT.

V and J are TRBV4-3 and TRBJ2-7; TRBD2 might be the D (6 bases). In germline, CDR1 is LGHNA, CDR2 YSLEER. There are 14 residues in the CDR3. Deletions cut 3 bases from V and 4 bases from J, with 13 bases between. The CDR3 DNA is TGCGCCAGCAGCCAGGGGACTGGGCCATACGAGCAGTACTTC. Translation gives CASSQGTGPYEQYF.